This is a list of T cell receptor beta chains from one sample in a study of blood T cell repertoires in COVID-19. This table comes from immunoSEQ multiplex PCR, and its TCRdb copy is limited to in-frame clones, with some not included. The sample has about 150,000 clones; about three quarters are singletons. The sequencing input was peripheral blood. The receptors were gathered from a man aged 80 or over with acute or convalescent COVID-19. CDR3s include the opening cysteine and the closing phenylalanine or tryptophan. D genes are given only for firm matches. Rows may omit the clone size; those that give it use once, few, many or a size class.

cdr3_aa	d_call	clone_size	v_call
CASSLTGAGNQPQHF	TRBD1	NA	TRBV5-5
CASSRVPGQSANYGYTF	TRBD1	NA	TRBV4-2
CASSQNTGDYGYTF	TRBD1	NA	TRBV3-1/TRBV3-2
CASRPRQPTNTGELFF	NA	NA	TRBV13
CASSLAGQGWGNEQFF	TRBD1	NA	TRBV5-1
CASSMGQGKFNEQFF	TRBD1	few	TRBV5-1
CAISPGQGSDTQYF	TRBD1	once	TRBV10-3
CASSLKQNYGYTF	NA	NA	TRBV13
CASSPVSLYGYTF	NA	NA	TRBV9
CSVQETLASPLHF	NA	NA	TRBV29-1
CASGPGGWAEKLFF	NA	NA	TRBV2
CASMGGGLQFF	NA	NA	TRBV3-1/TRBV3-2
CASSLSGKNTEAFF	NA	NA	TRBV5-1
CAPAGTATYEQYF	TRBD1	NA	TRBV24-1
CATSPTLAGGLLQGHEQFF	TRBD2	NA	TRBV6-6
CASSQGGQRTGQYF	NA	NA	TRBV3-1/TRBV3-2
CASSPPVGLSTDTQYF	NA	NA	TRBV28
CAWSRIQLGNTIYF	NA	NA	TRBV30
CASSYLAVMNTEAFF	NA	NA	TRBV6-5
CASSPQEPQRETQYF	NA	NA	TRBV18
CASSLGGQGAYEQYF	TRBD1	few	TRBV5-1
CASIIGNTIYF	NA	NA	TRBV6-5
CASRGASNEKLFF	NA	NA	TRBV7-9
CSDITPGREATF	NA	NA	TRBV29-1
CASSPQGIGEKLFF	NA	NA	TRBV18
CASSLVRGETQYF	NA	NA	TRBV7-8
CASSPPEQEPFF	NA	NA	TRBV18
CASSLDPGAGNTIYF	NA	NA	TRBV5-1
CASSQDLRGGTDTQYF	TRBD2	NA	TRBV3-1/TRBV3-2
CASSLDSGVSQYF	NA	NA	TRBV5-6
CASSEYAGSGNTIYF	NA	once	TRBV2
CASSSIRDTSEAFF	NA	NA	TRBV6-5
CASSDRAGGEQFF	TRBD2	NA	TRBV12-3/TRBV12-4
CASSLEAGGQPQHF	NA	NA	TRBV7-8
CASSSTTGDTQYF	TRBD1	NA	TRBV7-9
CASTLRFPGETQYF	NA	once	TRBV6-5
CASSLGLAGLLGETQYF	TRBD2	NA	TRBV5-1
CASSQMRGSDTQYF	NA	NA	TRBV3-1/TRBV3-2
CASSLGTVNYGYTF	NA	once	TRBV7-9
CASSLRLAGNTDTQYF	TRBD2	NA	TRBV5-8
CASREGQGPYGYTF	TRBD1	NA	TRBV28
CASKEQGPGGYTF	TRBD1	NA	TRBV6-5
CASSYSAQTGEKLFF	NA	NA	TRBV6-2/TRBV6-3
CASSSRDRGDYGYTF	TRBD1	NA	TRBV11-2
CASSVVAGYLTGELFF	NA	NA	TRBV9
CASRGARALNTEAFF	NA	NA	TRBV2
CASSAGQGMGNTEAFF	TRBD1	NA	TRBV5-1